These 10 T cell receptor beta chains were all obtained from the same sample, sequenced in a study of CD8+ T cells in alopecia areata (dated by TCRdb to between 2018 and 2020). The library was prepared using the immunoSEQ multiplex PCR assay. For TCR sequencing, RNA was extracted from every sample and reverse transcribed into cDNA to serve as template. In its TCRdb copy, this immuneACCESS table keeps in-frame sequences only and misses some clones. Where compared with another copy, unresolved V genes explain less than half of these, and the others have no known cause. In this sample the table shows 180,000 or so clones, approximately 53% of which occur a single time. Approximately 10% of the sample rests with the top ten. The sample's time point label, in plain terms: around 24 weeks on oral tofacitinib. The treatment or condition label corresponds to: oral pan-JAK inhibitor, 5-10 mg twice daily. The source was CD8+ T cells sorted from blood, collected at week 24, from a patient treated with tofacitinib. Receptors were obtained from a human donor with alopecia areata.

There are a few counts of this clone. The chain recombines TRBV25-1 with TRBJ2-3; weak D call: TRBD2 (6 bases). V lost 7 bases to trimming and J lost 2 bases, with 13 bases between them. From germline, CDR1 is MGHDK and CDR2 SYGVNS. The CDR3 has 14 amino acids. Here the CDR3 DNA reads TGTGCCAGCAATTCTCGGGACTTCACAGATACGCAGTATTTT. Translating it yields CASNSRDFTDTQYF.

The chain uses TRBV20-1 and TRBJ2-1, with D uncertain. With 6 bases removed from V and 7 bases from J, the gap between germline ends came to 10 bases. The CDR3 is 11 amino acids. The germline V gene has CDR1 DFQATT and CDR2 SNEGSKA (reference sequence). The CDR3 bases are TGCAGTGCAACTGACAAGAATGAGCAGTTCTTC. Its protein product is CSATDKNEQFF.

The chain carries TRBV7-3 and TRBJ2-5, with D perhaps being TRBD1 or TRBD2 (6 bases each). This CDR3 comprises 13 residues. Trimming cost V 4 bases and J 5 bases, with 11 bases left between them. CDR1 and CDR2 from the germline V gene are SGHTA and FQGTGA. CDR3 residues: CASSSGGPETQYF. CDR3 nucleotide sequence: TGTGCCAGCAGCTCCGGGGGCCCGGAGACCCAGTACTTC.

This clone is a singleton in its sample. This sequence joins TRBV11-2 and TRBJ2-3; D gene ambiguous. V lost 2 bases and J lost 0, with 6 bases in between. The CDR3 runs to 14 residues. Germline V gene lookup returns CDR1 SGHAT and CDR2 FQNNGV. CDR3 sequence (DNA): TGTGCCAGCAGCTTATTCAGGAGCACAGATACGCAGTATTTT. Translated: CASSLFRSTDTQYF.

The chain recombines TRBV29-1 with TRBJ1-1; D not certain. Trimming shortened V by 0 bases and J by 8 bases, and 10 bases separated the two germline ends. Germline V gene data show CDR1 as SQVTM and CDR2 as ANQGSEA. The CDR3 extends over 12 amino acids. This CDR3 reads CSVEESAAEAFF. CDR3 bases: TGCAGCGTTGAAGAATCGGCAGCCGAAGCTTTCTTT.

This chain uses TRBV4-3 with TRBJ1-2; 7 bases map to TRBD1. The CDR3 runs 15 residues. V lost 3 bases to trimming and J lost 4 bases; unmatched junction nucleotides: 8. Germline V gene data show CDR1 as LGHNA and CDR2 as YSLEER. The CDR3 DNA reads TGCGCCAGCAGCCAGAGAAGGGACAGCCGCTATGGCTACACCTTC. It yields the protein CASSQRRDSRYGYTF.

The V gene is TRBV7-6, the J gene TRBJ2-3; D might be TRBD1 or TRBD2, each matching 6 bases. From germline, CDR1 is SGHVS and CDR2 FNYEAQ. V lost 5 bases, J lost 4 bases, and 19 bases lay in between. CDR3 length: 16 amino acids. The CDR3 region has the DNA TGTGCCAGCAGCCGGTCCGGGACCGGGGGCGCAGATACGCAGTATTTT. It codes for CASSRSGTGGADTQYF.

The rearrangement uses TRBV10-3 and TRBJ2-3, with a tentative D call TRBD2 (5 bases). The CDR3 spans 11 residues. The V gene's germline CDR1 is ENHRY and CDR2 SYGVKD. V was cut by 6 bases and J by 6 bases, with 7 bases left in between. The DNA of the CDR3 is TGTGCCATCAGGACTAAGGATACGCAGTATTTT. Translated: CAIRTKDTQYF.

This chain uses TRBV15 with TRBJ1-2; D possibly corresponds to TRBD1 (5 bases). The CDR3 extends over 14 amino acids. V was clipped by 8 bases and J by 7 bases, with 20 bases between them. CDR1 LNHNV and CDR2 YYDKDF come from the germline V gene (reference sequence). The DNA of the CDR3 is TGTGCCACCGGGGGATTGGGGGTCTCGGGTGGCTACACCTTC. Amino acids: CATGGLGVSGGYTF.

The chain couples TRBV30 to TRBJ1-2; a possible D gene is TRBD1 (5 bases). Trimming removed 1 base at V and 5 bases at J, with 11 bases between. Germline V lookup: CDR1 GTSNPN, CDR2 SVGIG (reference sequence). The CDR3 has 13 amino acids. CDR3 loop: CAWSEGEGYGYTF. The CDR3 nucleotides read TGTGCCTGGAGTGAAGGGGAGGGTTATGGCTACACCTTC.